Presented here are 9 T cell receptor beta chains from one specimen sequenced in a study of blood T cell repertoires in COVID-19. Sequencing used immunoSEQ multiplex PCR; TCRdb keeps in-frame clones, though not all of them. This sample has 90,000 to 120,000 clones, with about 90% found just once. The sequencing sample was made of peripheral blood. The receptor set was obtained from a young woman with acute or convalescent COVID-19.

The rearrangement joins TRBV5-4 to TRBJ1-1; 8 positions match TRBD1. V dropped 1 base and J dropped 5; count of bases not matched to a gene: 7. This CDR3 has 15 amino acids. Germline CDR1 and CDR2: SGHNT and YYREEE (reference sequence). The CDR3, as DNA: TGTGCCAGCAGCTTGATCAGGGGGCTGGGGACTGAAGCTTTCTTT. This gives the protein CASSLIRGLGTEAFF.

The V gene is TRBV7-9, the J gene TRBJ1-2; a possible D gene is TRBD1 (5 bases). Germline assignment: CDR1 SEHNR and CDR2 FQNEAQ (reference sequence). The CDR3 runs to 12 residues. The V gene lost 11 bases and the J gene lost 5 bases, with 15 bases spanning the gap. The CDR3 sequence: CAGTGTDYGYTF. CDR3 nucleotide sequence: TGTGCCGGCACCGGGACTGATTATGGCTACACCTTC. Supplemented by reference TRBV7-9 and TRBJ1-2, the full variable domain reads DTGVSQNPRHKITKRGQNVTFRCDPISEHNRLYWYRQTLGQGPEFLTYFQNEAQLEKSRLLSDRFSAERPKGSFSTLEIQRTEQGDSAMYLCAGTGTDYGYTFGSGTRLTVV.

This rearrangement joins TRBV24-1 to TRBJ2-2; 9 bases line up with TRBD1. Trimming at V came to 4 bases and at J to 1 base, leaving 6 bases not matched to a gene. The CDR3 sequence is 17 residues long. From germline, CDR1 is KGHDR and CDR2 SFDVKD. DNA of the CDR3: TGTGCCACCAGTGACCCAACAGGGGGCCGGAACACCGGGGAGCTGTTTTTT. This codes for CATSDPTGGRNTGELFF.

The genes are TRBV5-8 and TRBJ1-1; 11 nucleotides agree with TRBD1. Losses at the gene ends were 3 bases for V and 10 bases for J; bases not matched to a gene: 14. Germline V CDR1 and CDR2: SGHTS, YDEGEE. This CDR3 has 16 amino acids. The CDR3 nucleotides are TGTGCCAGCAGCTGGCTTCGGACAGGGGGCGCGGAAAGAGCTTTCTTT. Its protein product is CASSWLRTGGAERAFF. The full variable domain, rest sourced from reference TRBV5-8 and TRBJ1-1, is EAGVTQSPTHLIKTRGQQATLRCSPISGHTSVYWYQQALGLGLQFLLWYDEGEERNRGNFPPRFSGRQFPNYSSELNVNALELEDSALYLCASSWLRTGGAERAFFGQGTRLTVV.

The chain combines TRBV19 with TRBJ2-7; D unclear. This CDR3 has 13 residues. The V and J ends lost 3 bases and 5 bases respectively, with 11 bases between them. Germline V lookup: CDR1 LNHDA, CDR2 SQIVND (reference sequence). CDR3 residues: CASSISSQNEQYF. In DNA, the CDR3 is TGTGCCAGTAGTATTAGCTCGCAGAACGAGCAGTACTTC.

The gene calls are TRBV21-1 and TRBJ2-5; the table's D call TRBD2 went unverified against the DNA. TRBV21-1 is a pseudogene locus. This CDR3 spans 15 amino acids. The DNA of the CDR3 is TGTGCCAGCAGCAAATTAGCGGGGGTACGGAGGGGCCAGTACTTC. Residues: CASSKLAGVRRGQYF.

The chain couples TRBV7-9 to TRBJ1-2; unclear D gene. This CDR3 has 14 residues. The V and J ends lost 5 bases and 8 bases respectively, with 18 bases between them. The germline gives CDR1 SEHNR, CDR2 FQNEAQ (reference sequence). DNA for the CDR3: TGTGCCAGCAGCACCACCGACTCGTCCGAAGGCTACACCTTC. As protein: CASSTTDSSEGYTF.

This clone was observed once. The junction and the germline gene differ at one end; a read error may be behind it. The J gene is TRBJ2-5, the V gene TRBV7-7; tentatively, D is TRBD2 (6 bases). The CDR3 consists of 13 residues. Per germline, CDR1 SSHAT and CDR2 FNYEAQ (reference sequence). This chain's CDR3 is CASSLGEVETQYF. DNA for the CDR3: TGTGCTAGCAGCTTAGGGGAGGTAGAGACCCAGTACTTC.

The chain couples TRBV2 to TRBJ1-1, with 7 positions matching TRBD1. The germline V gene has CDR1 SNHLY and CDR2 FYNNEI. The trim removed 10 bases at V and 4 bases at J, leaving 9 bases unmatched. The CDR3 loop spans 13 amino acids. CDR3 bases: TGTGCCACCGCGACAGGGTTGAGCACTGAAGCTTTCTTT. It specifies CATATGLSTEAFF. Drawing the rest from reference TRBV2 and TRBJ1-1, the complete variable domain is EPEVTQTPSHQVTQMGQEVILRCVPISNHLYFYWYRQILGQKVEFLVSFYNNEISEKSEIFDDQFSVERPDGSNFTLKIRSTKLEDSAMYFCATATGLSTEAFFGQGTRLTVV.